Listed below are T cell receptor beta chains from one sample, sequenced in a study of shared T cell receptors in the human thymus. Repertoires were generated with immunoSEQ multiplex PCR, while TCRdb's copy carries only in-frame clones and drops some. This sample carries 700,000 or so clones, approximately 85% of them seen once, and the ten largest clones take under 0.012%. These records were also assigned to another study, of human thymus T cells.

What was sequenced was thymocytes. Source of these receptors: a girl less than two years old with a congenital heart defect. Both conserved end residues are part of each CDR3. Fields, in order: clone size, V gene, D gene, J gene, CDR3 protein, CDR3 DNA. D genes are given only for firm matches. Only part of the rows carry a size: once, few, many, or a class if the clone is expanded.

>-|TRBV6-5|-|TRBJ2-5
CASNTRGHKETQYF
TGTGCCAGCAATACGAGGGGACACAAAGAGACCCAGTACTTC
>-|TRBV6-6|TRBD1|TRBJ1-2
CASSYRGQDYGYTF
TGTGCCAGCAGTTACCGGGGACAGGACTATGGCTACACCTTC
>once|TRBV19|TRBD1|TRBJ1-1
CASSAGTGGIPEAFF
TGTGCCAGTAGTGCCGGGACAGGGGGAATTCCGGAAGCTTTCTTT
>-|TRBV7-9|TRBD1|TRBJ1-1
CASSRPDRAEAFF
TGTGCCAGCAGCCGACCGGACAGGGCTGAAGCTTTCTTT
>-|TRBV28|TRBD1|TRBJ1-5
CASSFAGGVRQPQHF
TGTGCCAGCAGTTTTGCAGGGGGCGTAAGGCAGCCCCAGCATTTT
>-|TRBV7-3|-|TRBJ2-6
CASSLKGGISGANVLTF
TGTGCCAGCAGCTTAAAGGGGGGGATCTCTGGGGCCAACGTCCTGACTTTC
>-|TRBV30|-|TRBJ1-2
CAWSYWGGFYGYTF
TGTGCCTGGAGTTATTGGGGGGGTTTCTATGGCTACACCTTC
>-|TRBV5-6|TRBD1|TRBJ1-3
CASSLVRGLGNTIYF
TGTGCCAGCAGTCTGGTCAGGGGGCTTGGAAACACCATATATTTT
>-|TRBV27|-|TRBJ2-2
CASSPRTPNTGELFF
TGTGCCAGCAGTCCCCGGACACCGAACACCGGGGAGCTGTTTTTT
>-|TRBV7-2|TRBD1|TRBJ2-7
CASSFSGQAQGRFYEQYF
TGTGCCAGCAGCTTCTCAGGACAGGCACAGGGGAGATTCTACGAGCAGTACTTC
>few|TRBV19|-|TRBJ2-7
CASSILGGHYEQYF
TGTGCCAGTAGTATTCTGGGGGGGCACTACGAGCAGTACTTC
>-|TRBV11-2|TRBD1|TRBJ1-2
CASSPGTGLVYGYTF
TGTGCCAGCAGCCCCGGGACAGGGTTGGTCTATGGCTACACCTTC
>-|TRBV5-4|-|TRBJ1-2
CASSLRVDYGYTF
TGTGCCAGCAGCCTCAGGGTGGACTATGGCTACACCTTC
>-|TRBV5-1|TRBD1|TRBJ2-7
CASSSSTGEYEQYF
TGCGCCAGCAGCTCCTCGACAGGGGAGTACGAGCAGTACTTC
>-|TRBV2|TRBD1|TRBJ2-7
CASSGTGGSDYEQYF
TGTGCCAGCAGTGGGACAGGGGGTTCCGACTACGAGCAGTACTTC
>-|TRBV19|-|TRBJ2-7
CASSPRQSILLGSYEQYF
TGTGCCAGTAGTCCCCGACAGTCCATTCTTCTGGGCTCCTACGAGCAGTACTTC
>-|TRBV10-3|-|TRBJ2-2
CAIGGNGTCGELFF
TGTGCCATCGGGGGGAATGGGACTTGCGGGGAGCTGTTTTTT
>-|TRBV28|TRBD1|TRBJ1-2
CASRHRSGQGDYGYTF
TGTGCCAGCAGACATCGCTCCGGACAGGGCGACTATGGCTACACCTTC
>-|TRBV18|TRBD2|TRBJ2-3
CASSPLWTSGTDTQYF
TGTGCCAGCTCACCTTTATGGACTAGCGGGACAGATACGCAGTATTTT
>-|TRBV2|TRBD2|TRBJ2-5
CASSTVGLAGGMETQYF
TGTGCCAGCAGTACCGTGGGGCTAGCGGGGGGGATGGAGACCCAGTACTTC
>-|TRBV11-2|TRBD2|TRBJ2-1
CASSLDGGLAAYNEQFF
TGTGCCAGCAGCTTAGATGGGGGACTAGCGGCCTACAATGAGCAGTTCTTC
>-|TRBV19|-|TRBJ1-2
CASSIWGDGYTF
TGTGCCAGTAGTATTTGGGGGGACGGCTACACCTTC
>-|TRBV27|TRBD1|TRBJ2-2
CASGDRGPGELFF
TGTGCCAGCGGGGATAGGGGGCCCGGGGAGCTGTTTTTT
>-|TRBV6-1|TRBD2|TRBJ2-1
CASSERPSLRLAGSSYNEQFF
TGTGCCAGCAGCGAACGACCATCGTTACGACTAGCGGGTAGCTCCTACAATGAGCAGTTCTTC